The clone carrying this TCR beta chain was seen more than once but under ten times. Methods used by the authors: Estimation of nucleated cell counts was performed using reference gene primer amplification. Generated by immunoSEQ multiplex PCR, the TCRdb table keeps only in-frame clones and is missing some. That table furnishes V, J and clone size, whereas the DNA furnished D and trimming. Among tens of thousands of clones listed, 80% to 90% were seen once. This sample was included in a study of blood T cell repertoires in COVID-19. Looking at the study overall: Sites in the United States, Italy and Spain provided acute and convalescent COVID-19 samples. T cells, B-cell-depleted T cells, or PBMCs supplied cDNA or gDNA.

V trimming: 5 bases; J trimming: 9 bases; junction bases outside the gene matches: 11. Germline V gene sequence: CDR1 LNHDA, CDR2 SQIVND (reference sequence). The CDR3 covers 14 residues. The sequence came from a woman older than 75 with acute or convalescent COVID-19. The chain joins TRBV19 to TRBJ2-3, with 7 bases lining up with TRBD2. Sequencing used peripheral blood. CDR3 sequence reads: CASSVSAGRQTQYF. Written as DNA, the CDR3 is TGTGCCAGTAGTGTCTCTGCCGGGAGGCAGACGCAGTATTTT. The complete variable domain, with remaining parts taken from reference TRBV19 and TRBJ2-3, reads DGGITQSPKYLFRKEGQNVTLSCEQNLNHDAMYWYRQDPGQGLRLIYYSQIVNDFQKGDIAEGYSVSREKKESFPLTVTSAQKNPTAFYLCASSVSAGRQTQYFGPGTRLTVL.